The 18 T cell receptor beta chains in this list originate from one sample, sequenced in a study of OX40 agonist ivuxolimab in advanced cancers. This table comes from immunoSEQ multiplex PCR, and its TCRdb copy is limited to in-frame clones, with some not included. The sample includes more than 75,000 clones, around 86% of them seen just once. Sequenced here: CD4+ or CD8+ T cells sorted from blood, sampled in a trial of the OX40 agonist ivuxolimab. These receptors were obtained from an adult with an advanced solid tumor such as melanoma, head and neck, liver or kidney cancer.

This clone has just a few counts. The chain is built from TRBV9 and TRBJ1-2, with D possibly TRBD1 on 6 matching bases. Trimming took off 6 bases at V and 7 bases at J, with 10 bases between the two ends. Per the germline V gene, CDR1 is SGDLS and CDR2 is YYNGEE. This CDR3 has 11 residues. CDR3: CASTQGSGYTF. As DNA, the CDR3 is TGTGCCAGCACCCAGGGGTCTGGCTACACCTTC. Filled out from reference TRBV9 and TRBJ1-2, the complete variable domain reads DSGVTQTPKHLITATGQRVTLRCSPRSGDLSVYWYQQSLDQGLQFLIQYYNGEERAKGNILERFSAQQFPDLHSELNLSSLELGDSALYFCASTQGSGYTFGSGTRLTVV.

This clone was detected once. The CDR3, as DNA: TGTGCCAGCAGCCCTTCGGGGGGAGTCGGCACAGATACGCAGTATTTT. Protein sequence: CASSPSGGVGTDTQYF. This chain joins TRBV7-3 and TRBJ2-3; 7 nucleotides match TRBD2. J lost 1 base, V lost 5 bases, and 9 bases had no gene match. The CDR3 is 16 residues long. CDR1 is SGHTA, CDR2 FQGTGA, per germline. Filled out from reference TRBV7-3 and TRBJ2-3, the complete variable domain reads GAGVSQTPSNKVTEKGKYVELRCDPISGHTALYWYRQSLGQGPEFLIYFQGTGAADDSGLPNDRFFAVRPEGSVSTLKIQRTERGDSAVYLCASSPSGGVGTDTQYFGPGTRLTVL.

The genes are TRBV6-6 and TRBJ1-4; D possibly corresponds to TRBD1 (6 bases). This CDR3 is 16 amino acids long. The germline V and J ends were trimmed by 0 bases and 1 base, with 9 bases remaining between them. Germline-derived CDR1 and CDR2 are MNHNY and SVGAGI (reference sequence). Here the CDR3 DNA reads TGTGCCAGCAGTTACTCGAGGGGGGGAACTAATGAAAAACTGTTTTTT. It translates to CASSYSRGGTNEKLFF.

CDR3 DNA sequence: TGTGCCAGCAGCTCCGAACAGGGGGTGGGATACGAGCAGTACTTC. Translating it yields CASSSEQGVGYEQYF. The chain uses TRBV7-9 and TRBJ2-7, with TRBD1 matching 8 bases. Trimming took 4 bases from V and 4 from J; bases not matched to a gene: 9. Germline V gene data show CDR1 as SEHNR and CDR2 as FQNEAQ (reference sequence). The CDR3 is 15 amino acids.

The chain links TRBV7-2 to TRBJ1-3; 10 nucleotides agree with TRBD1. The length of the CDR3 is 14 residues. Germline values: CDR1 SGHTA, CDR2 FQGNSA. The J segment lost 8 bases and the V segment lost 5 bases, leaving 6 bases of the junction unmatched. In nucleotides, the CDR3 is TGTGCCAGCAGCCTGACAGGGGGCAGGTACACCATATATTTT. This translates into CASSLTGGRYTIYF.

This chain links TRBV28 with TRBJ2-7; tentatively, D is TRBD2 (6 bases). V lost 5 bases and J 2 bases, leaving 13 bases between the germline ends. CDR3 size: 14 residues. CDR1 and CDR2 from the germline V gene are MDHEN and SYDVKM. CDR3: CASSPPPGAYEQYV. The CDR3 bases are TGTGCCAGCAGTCCCCCCCCGGGGGCCTACGAGCAGTACGTC.

V usage is TRBV5-1 and J usage is TRBJ1-1; the D is unclear. There are 16 residues in the CDR3. Trimming removed 4 bases at V and 1 base at J, with 17 bases between. Per germline, CDR1 SGHRS and CDR2 YFSETQ. The CDR3 spells CASSLLRVQGNTEAFF. The CDR3 nucleotides read TGCGCCAGCAGCCTACTTCGGGTCCAAGGGAACACTGAAGCTTTCTTT.

The chain couples TRBV5-1 to TRBJ1-1; possible D gene TRBD1, 5 bases. The CDR3 covers 14 residues. Germline V gene lookup returns CDR1 SGHRS and CDR2 YFSETQ. Trimming removed 4 bases at V and 1 base at J, with 11 bases between. CDR3 nucleotides: TGCGCCAGCAGCCTGAACACAGGGAACACTGAAGCTTTCTTT. Residues: CASSLNTGNTEAFF.

The J gene is TRBJ2-5, the V gene TRBV15; D not certain. Germline values: CDR1 LNHNV, CDR2 YYDKDF (reference sequence). Trimming removed 4 bases at V and 3 bases at J, with 3 bases between. CDR3 length: 11 amino acids. The CDR3 loop is CATSKEETQYF. The CDR3 coding sequence is TGTGCCACCAGCAAAGAAGAGACCCAGTACTTC.

The V and J genes are TRBV6-5 and TRBJ2-2; 10 bases are shared with TRBD1. The CDR3 spans 15 residues. Trimming took 6 bases from V and 3 from J; bases not matched to a gene: 4. Looked up from germline, CDR1 is MNHEY and CDR2 is SVGAGI. The CDR3 DNA is TGTGCCAGCAGCGCGGGACAGGGGTACACCGGGGAGCTGTTTTTT. Protein sequence: CASSAGQGYTGELFF.

The CDR3 region is CASGGTSLNTGELFF. In nucleotides, the CDR3 is TGTGCCAGCGGCGGGACAAGCCTTAACACCGGGGAGCTGTTTTTT. V gene TRBV2 combines with J gene TRBJ2-2; possibly TRBD1 or TRBD2 for D (6 bases each). The CDR3 loop spans 15 amino acids. The V end lost 8 bases, the J end lost 2 bases, and 15 bases lay between the germline ends. CDR1 SNHLY and CDR2 FYNNEI come from the germline V gene.

The chain has TRBV11-2 and TRBJ2-5, with 14 bases that match TRBD2. The CDR3 consists of 17 residues. Germline V gene lookup returns CDR1 SGHAT and CDR2 FQNNGV. V lost 3 bases, J lost 4 bases, and 7 bases stayed unmatched. CDR3 loop: CASSFGTSGGSRETQYF. Written as DNA, the CDR3 is TGTGCCAGCAGCTTTGGGACTAGCGGGGGAAGTAGAGAGACCCAGTACTTC.

This clone has just a few counts. The chain couples TRBV9 to TRBJ2-2, with 9 positions matching TRBD1. Losses at the gene ends were 2 bases for V and 5 bases for J; bases not matched to a gene: 1. Per germline, CDR1 SGDLS and CDR2 YYNGEE. This CDR3 has 14 amino acids. CDR3 DNA: TGTGCCAGCAGCGTGGGACAGGGTACCGGGGAGCTGTTTTTT. This codes for CASSVGQGTGELFF.

The chain employs TRBV7-3 and TRBJ2-3; D is uncertain. In germline, CDR1 is SGHTA, CDR2 FQGTGA. The CDR3 sequence is 13 residues long. Deletions cut 5 bases from V and 4 bases from J, with 10 bases between. The CDR3 loop is CASSQGDADTQYF. CDR3 DNA: TGTGCCAGCAGCCAAGGCGACGCAGATACGCAGTATTTT.

A few counts support this clone. This chain links TRBV5-6 with TRBJ1-1; D is perhaps TRBD1 (5 bases). The CDR3 runs 13 residues. Trimming left V 1 base short and J 10 bases short, with 14 bases between. The germline V gene has CDR1 SGHDT and CDR2 YYEEEE. This chain's CDR3 is CASSLLRGDAAFF. The CDR3 bases are TGTGCCAGCAGCTTGTTAAGGGGCGATGCAGCTTTCTTT.

This clone is a singleton in its sample. V gene TRBV11-3 combines with J gene TRBJ2-5; D is unresolved. The CDR3 is 14 amino acids. Germline V gene sequence: CDR1 SGHNT, CDR2 YENEEA. The germline V and J ends were trimmed by 5 bases and 3 bases, with 13 bases remaining between them. The chain's CDR3 is CASSPGRKKETQYF. CDR3 sequence (DNA): TGTGCCAGCAGCCCGGGCAGGAAAAAAGAGACCCAGTACTTC.

V gene TRBV6-6 combines with J gene TRBJ2-1; no clear D gene. This CDR3 region has 13 residues. Germline assignment: CDR1 MNHNY and CDR2 SVGAGI (reference sequence). V was shortened by 0 bases and J by 6 bases, with 6 bases between the two germline ends. CDR3 nucleotides: TGTGCCAGCAGTTACTCCGCCGTCAATGAGCAGTTCTTC. It is translated as CASSYSAVNEQFF.

About this clone itself: A single base separates this from a much larger clone, so it may be a read error. The chain combines TRBV18 with TRBJ1-3; TRBD1 matches 10 bases. The CDR3 covers 16 residues. Germline V gives CDR1 KGHSH, CDR2 LQKENI. The CDR3 is CVSSAGTGASGNTIYF. CDR3 bases: TGTGTCAGCTCAGCCGGGACAGGGGCCTCTGGAAACACCATATATTTT.